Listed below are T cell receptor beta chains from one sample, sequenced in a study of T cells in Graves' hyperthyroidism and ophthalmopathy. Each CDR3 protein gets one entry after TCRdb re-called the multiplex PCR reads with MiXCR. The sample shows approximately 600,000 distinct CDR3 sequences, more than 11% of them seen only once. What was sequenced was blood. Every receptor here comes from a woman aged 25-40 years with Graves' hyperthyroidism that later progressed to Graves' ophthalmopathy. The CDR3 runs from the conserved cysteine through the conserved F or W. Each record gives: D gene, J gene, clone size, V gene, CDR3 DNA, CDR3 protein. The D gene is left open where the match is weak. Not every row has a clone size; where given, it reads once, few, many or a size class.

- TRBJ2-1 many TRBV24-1 TGTGCCACCAGTGATATCTGGCAGGACAATGAGCAGTTCTTC CATSDIWQDNEQFF
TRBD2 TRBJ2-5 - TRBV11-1 TGTGCCAGCCGGACTAGGCAAGAGACCCAGTACTTC CASRTRQETQYF
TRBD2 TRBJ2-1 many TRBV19 TGTGCCAGTAGTATAAGGTCTAGCGGGAGTTCCCTCTCCTACAATGAGCAGTTCTTC CASSIRSSGSSLSYNEQFF
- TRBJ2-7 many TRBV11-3 TGTGCCAGCAGCTTAAATATTGAGGGCCGCGAGCAGTACTTC CASSLNIEGREQYF
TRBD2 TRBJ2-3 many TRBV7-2 TGTGCCAGCAGCTTTACGAGCGGGAGCCCCCCAGATACGCAGTATTTT CASSFTSGSPPDTQYF
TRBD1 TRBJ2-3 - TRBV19 TGTGCCAGTAGTATCACAGGGGACGAGCATACGCAGTATTTT CASSITGDEHTQYF
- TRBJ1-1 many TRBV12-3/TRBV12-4 TGTGCCAGCAGTTTCACTGCAGGCCTCATGAACACTGAAGCTTTCTTT CASSFTAGLMNTEAFF
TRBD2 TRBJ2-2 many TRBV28 TGTGCCAGCAGCCGGGGGACTAGCAACACCGGGGAGCTGTTTTTT CASSRGTSNTGELFF
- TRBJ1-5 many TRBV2 TGTGCCAGCAGTGATGAGGCTGGCAATCAGCCCCAGCATTTT CASSDEAGNQPQHF
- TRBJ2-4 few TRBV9 TGTGCCAGCAGCGTAGGGCACAGGGACCTAAACATTCAGTACTTC CASSVGHRDLNIQYF
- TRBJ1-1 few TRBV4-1 TGCGCCAGCAGCCCCCACGCTGGCAGGGAGACTGAAGCTTTCTTT CASSPHAGRETEAFF
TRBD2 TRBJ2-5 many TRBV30 TGTGCCTGGAGACCTAGCGGCCAAGAGACCCAGTACTTC CAWRPSGQETQYF
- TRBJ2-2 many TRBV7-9 TGTGCCACCTCGGGAGCCGCGAACACCGGGGAGCTGTTTTTT CATSGAANTGELFF
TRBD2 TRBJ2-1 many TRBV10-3 TGTGCCGCGCGGGGACTAGCGGGAGAGGGAATTTCCTACAATGAGCAGTTCTTC CAARGLAGEGISYNEQFF
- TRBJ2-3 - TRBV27 TGTGCCAGCAGTTCCCCCATTGAGGATACGCAGTATTTT CASSSPIEDTQYF
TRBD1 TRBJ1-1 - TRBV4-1 TGCGCCAGCAGCCAAGAAGGACAGGGCGGAGAAGCTTTCTTT CASSQEGQGGEAFF
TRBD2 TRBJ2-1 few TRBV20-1 TGCAGTGCTAGTCTTGCGGGAGCTAACGAGCAGTTCTTC CSASLAGANEQFF
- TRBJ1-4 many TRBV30 TGTGCCTGGAATTCAATGACAGCCGGTAATGAAAAACTGTTTTTT CAWNSMTAGNEKLFF
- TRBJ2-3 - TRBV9 TGTGCCAGCAGCGTAGAGGAAACTGCGGCAGATACGCAGTATTTT CASSVEETAADTQYF
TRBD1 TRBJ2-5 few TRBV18 TGTGCCAGCTCACCCCCCCCGGGACAGGGGGGCCAAGAGACCCAGTACTTC CASSPPPGQGGQETQYF
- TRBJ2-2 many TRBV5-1 TGCGCCAGCAGCTTGGGGCGGGAGAACACCGGGGAGCTGTTTTTT CASSLGRENTGELFF
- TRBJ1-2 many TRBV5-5 TGTGCCAGCAGCTTCCAGGGGTTGGGGAGAAATGGCTACACCTTC CASSFQGLGRNGYTF
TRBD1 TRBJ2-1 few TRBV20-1 TGCAGTGCTAGAGCGGGACAGGGGGGTAATGAGCAGTTCTTC CSARAGQGGNEQFF
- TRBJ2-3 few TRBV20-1 TGCAGTGCTACCCTCCAGGGATTTGGCACAGATACGCAGTATTTT CSATLQGFGTDTQYF
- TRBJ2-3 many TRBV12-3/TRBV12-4 TGTGCCAGCAGTCGTGGACGGTTTAGCACAGATACGCAGTATTTT CASSRGRFSTDTQYF